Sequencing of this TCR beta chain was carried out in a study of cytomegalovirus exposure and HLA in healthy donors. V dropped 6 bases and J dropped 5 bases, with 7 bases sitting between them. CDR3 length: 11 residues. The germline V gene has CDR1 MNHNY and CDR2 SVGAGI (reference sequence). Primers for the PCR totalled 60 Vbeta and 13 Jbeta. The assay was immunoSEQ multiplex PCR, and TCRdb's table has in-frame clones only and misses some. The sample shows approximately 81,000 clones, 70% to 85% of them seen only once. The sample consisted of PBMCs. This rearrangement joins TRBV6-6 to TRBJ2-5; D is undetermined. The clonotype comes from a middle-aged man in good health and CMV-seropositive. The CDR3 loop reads CASRERETQYF. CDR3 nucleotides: TGTGCCAGCAGGGAGAGGGAGACCCAGTACTTC.